This T cell receptor beta chain was documented in a study of a mutant IDH1 vaccine in newly diagnosed glioma. For the study at large: Visit V12 happened at week 35; visit V13 happened at week 47.

Time point denoted: week 35, safety follow-up. The investigators gave 300 ug of mutant IDH1 20-mer peptide in each vaccine dose, together with topical imiquimod. Libraries were prepared by immunoSEQ multiplex PCR; TCRdb keeps only in-frame clonotypes and omits some of them. The data hold roughly 32,000 clones, with 80% to 85% observed a single time. Remarks on this clone: Its specificity is unknown.

The TCR sequence derives from a woman aged 18-29 years with glioma. The starting material was PBMCs, obtained from a glioma patient whose treatment included an IDH1 peptide vaccine.

The CDR3 region is CASSERGGGQPQHF. In DNA form, the CDR3 reads TGTGCCAGCAGTGAGAGGGGGGGCGGTCAGCCCCAGCATTTT. The chain has TRBV6-1 and TRBJ1-5; D possibly corresponds to TRBD1 (6 bases). CDR1 is MNHNS and CDR2 is SASEGT in the germline V gene. CDR3 length equals 14 residues. V dropped 3 bases and J dropped 6 bases, with 12 bases sitting between them.